One sample yielded the 18 T cell receptor beta chains listed below, sequenced in a study of blood T cell repertoires in COVID-19. Clones were read by immunoSEQ multiplex PCR, and TCRdb kept only the in-frame ones, dropping some. The table lists over 250,000 clones, approximately 83% of them singletons, with 8.5% to 9.5% in the top ten. Material for sequencing was peripheral blood. Every receptor here comes from a woman between 45 and 60 years old who had recovered from COVID-19.

The chain combines TRBV4-1 with TRBJ2-2; the D is unclear. The V end was cut by 2 bases, the J end by 2 bases, with 9 bases between. The CDR3 runs 15 residues. Germline V gene lookup returns CDR1 MGHRA and CDR2 YSYEKL. Here the CDR3 DNA reads TGCGCCAGCAGCCAATACCAAAGCAACACCGGGGAGCTGTTTTTT. This gives the protein CASSQYQSNTGELFF.

This clone turned up a few times. The rearrangement uses TRBV28 and TRBJ2-1; TRBD1 might be the D (6 bases). This CDR3 region has 16 residues. Germline values: CDR1 MDHEN, CDR2 SYDVKM. V lost 6 bases and J lost 2, with 17 bases in between. CDR3 DNA sequence: TGTGCCAGCAGCCTCGAGGGGGTGTCAGCCTACAATGAGCAGTTCTTC. This translates into CASSLEGVSAYNEQFF.

J is TRBJ1-1 and V is TRBV4-1; maybe TRBD1 (6 bases). V was shortened by 6 bases and J by 6 bases, with 14 bases between the two germline ends. Germline loops: CDR1 MGHRA, CDR2 YSYEKL. The CDR3 has 13 residues. The CDR3 DNA sequence: TGCGCCAGCAGTCCTACAGGGACGTCTGAAGCTTTCTTT. Translating gives CASSPTGTSEAFF.

The chain recombines TRBV21-1 with TRBJ1-3. TRBV21-1 is a pseudogene. CDR3 length equals 14 residues. The CDR3 DNA is TGTGCCAGCAGCCCGAGGTCCGATGGAAACACCATATATTTT. It translates to CASSPRSDGNTIYF.

This chain connects TRBV7-7 to TRBJ1-2; 8 bases map to TRBD1. V shed 2 bases, J shed 8 bases, and the junction held 10 bases outside the gene matches. CDR3 length equals 15 residues. Germline V gives CDR1 SSHAT, CDR2 FNYEAQ (reference sequence). The CDR3 here is CASSLSQDRACGYTF. The CDR3 nucleotides are TGTGCCAGCAGCTTATCTCAGGACAGGGCATGCGGCTACACCTTC.

The chain joins TRBV19 to TRBJ2-7; D perhaps matches TRBD2 (5 bases). The CDR3 loop spans 16 amino acids. Trimming took off 3 bases at V and 3 bases at J, with 18 bases between the two ends. In germline, CDR1 is LNHDA, CDR2 SQIVND (reference sequence). CDR3 nucleotide sequence: TGTGCCAGTAGTATTAATGGCCTACTGAGCGGCTACGAGCAGTACTTC. This gives the protein CASSINGLLSGYEQYF.

The rearrangement uses TRBV5-1 and TRBJ1-2, with 9 nucleotides matching TRBD1. Germline-derived CDR1 and CDR2 are SGHRS and YFSETQ. The CDR3 is made up of 18 amino acids. Unmatched junction bases numbered 14, after V lost 3 bases and J lost 2 bases. CDR3 DNA sequence: TGCGCCAGCAGCTCGAACAGGGGGCAGTGGGTGACCAACTATGGCTACACCTTC. Protein: CASSSNRGQWVTNYGYTF.

This chain connects TRBV5-5 to TRBJ1-5, with 9 bases aligning to TRBD1. J was trimmed by 10 bases and V by 4 bases; bases with no gene match: 12. Germline CDR1 is SGHKS and CDR2 is YYEKEE (reference sequence). The CDR3 has 15 amino acids. As DNA, the CDR3 is TGTGCCAGCAGCCTGAGGGACAGGGTCTCTGGTCCCCAGCATTTT. Translated: CASSLRDRVSGPQHF.

The rearrangement joins TRBV5-1 to TRBJ1-1; the D is unclear. The CDR3 is 14 amino acids. CDR1 and CDR2 (germline): SGHRS, YFSETQ. Trimming removed 0 bases at V and 1 base at J, with 7 bases between. CDR3 region: CASSLGGENTEAFF. The CDR3 DNA is TGCGCCAGCAGCTTGGGTGGAGAGAACACTGAAGCTTTCTTT.

This clone was found a few times. The CDR3 coding sequence is TGTGCCAGCAGTTTGCTAAGGGGAGGGAGCAATCAGCCCCAGCATTTT. Encoded protein: CASSLLRGGSNQPQHF. The chain is built from TRBV28 and TRBJ1-5; possibly TRBD1 for D (5 bases). Deletions cut 3 bases from V and 1 base from J, with 13 bases between. There are 16 residues in the CDR3. The germline V gene encodes CDR1 MDHEN and CDR2 SYDVKM.

The chain joins TRBV5-1 to TRBJ2-1; D not resolved. The germline V gene has CDR1 SGHRS and CDR2 YFSETQ. The V end lost 4 bases, the J end lost 5 bases, and 16 bases lay between the germline ends. The CDR3 has 15 residues. The CDR3 spells CASSPPQVADNEQFF. The CDR3 DNA reads TGCGCCAGCAGCCCCCCTCAGGTCGCAGACAATGAGCAGTTCTTC.

This chain joins TRBV7-2 and TRBJ1-1; 8 bases align to TRBD1. Germline V gene data show CDR1 as SGHTA and CDR2 as FQGNSA. The CDR3 is 15 amino acids. Germline trimming cut 4 bases from V and 3 bases from J; bases unmatched to any gene: 7. This CDR3 reads CASSSLDRDDTEAFF. CDR3 DNA: TGTGCCAGCAGCTCCTTGGACAGGGACGACACTGAAGCTTTCTTT.

The rearrangement links TRBV5-1 to TRBJ1-2; the match to TRBD1 covers 11 bases. Germline CDR1 SGHRS, CDR2 YFSETQ. Germline trimming cut 3 bases from V and 2 bases from J; bases unmatched to any gene: 12. The CDR3 sequence is 18 residues long. The CDR3 region has the DNA TGCGCCAGCAGCTCCTCCGGGACAGGGGGTATTGGGAACTATGGCTACACCTTC. This codes for CASSSSGTGGIGNYGYTF.

For the CDR3, the DNA is TGTGCCAGCAGCTTGAACAGAAATAACTATGGCTACACCTTC. Amino acids: CASSLNRNNYGYTF. The chain combines TRBV5-4 with TRBJ1-2, with no clear D. The germline CDR1 and CDR2 sequences are SGHNT and YYREEE (reference sequence). The length of the CDR3 is 14 residues. V dropped 1 base and J dropped 1 base, with 8 bases sitting between them.

This clone was counted once. The rearrangement joins TRBV7-2 to TRBJ1-2, with 7 bases fitting TRBD1. V lost 4 bases, J lost 4 bases, and 6 bases stayed unmatched. The V gene's germline CDR1 is SGHTA and CDR2 FQGNSA. The CDR3 length is 14 residues. The chain's CDR3 is CASSYLDRSYGYTF. The CDR3 bases are TGTGCCAGCAGCTACCTGGACAGGAGCTATGGCTACACCTTC.

The chain carries TRBV27 and TRBJ2-7; 7 nucleotides line up with TRBD1. CDR3 length: 13 residues. The germline CDR1 and CDR2 sequences are MNHEY and SMNVEV (reference sequence). Germline trimming cut 4 bases from V and 9 bases from J; bases unmatched to any gene: 9. The CDR3 coding sequence is TGTGCCAGCAGTTCGGGACAGTTACTGGGGCAGTACTTC. It translates to CASSSGQLLGQYF.

The chain combines TRBV2 with TRBJ1-1; a weak D match, TRBD1 (5 bases). Looked up from germline, CDR1 is SNHLY and CDR2 is FYNNEI. The CDR3 consists of 13 residues. Between the trimmed V and J ends, which lost 6 bases and 7 bases, there was a span of 15 bases. The CDR3 coding sequence is TGTGCCAGCAGCCTCCGGGGGTATAATGAAGCTTTCTTT. Translation: CASSLRGYNEAFF.

The chain recombines TRBV28 with TRBJ2-7; the match to TRBD2 covers 8 bases. V lost 3 bases to trimming and J lost 3 bases; unmatched junction nucleotides: 19. Looked up from germline, CDR1 is MDHEN and CDR2 is SYDVKM. CDR3 length: 19 residues. CDR3 residues: CASSFELSGLAGSSYEQYF. CDR3 DNA: TGTGCCAGCAGTTTTGAGCTCTCGGGGCTAGCGGGCAGTAGCTACGAGCAGTACTTC.